This TCR beta chain emerged from a study of shared T cell receptors in the human thymus. Using immunoSEQ multiplex PCR, the repertoire was profiled, and TCRdb retains in-frame clones only, with some absent. This sample yields hundreds of thousands of clones, of which over 90% are seen a single time; roughly 0.02% belongs to the top ten. V shed 5 bases and J 3 bases; nucleotides not matched to a gene: 16. Germline assignment: CDR1 KGHSH and CDR2 LQKENI. The CDR3 extends over 18 amino acids. Sequencing was performed on thymocytes. The sequence derives from a human donor. The chain links TRBV18 to TRBJ2-7; 10 bases line up with TRBD1. The CDR3 loop is CASSEYHRDRGEGYEQYF. The DNA of the CDR3 is TGTGCCAGCTCAGAATACCATAGGGACAGGGGAGAGGGCTACGAGCAGTACTTC.